The sequence of this TCR beta chain was determined in a study of blood T cell repertoires in COVID-19 (dated by TCRdb to the early 2020s). General notes on the study: The collaborator samples originated in the United States, Italy and Spain and spanned the acute and convalescent phases of COVID-19. The material from the prospective study consisted of cDNA or gDNA derived from T cells, B-cell-depleted T cells, or PBMCs. The dataset comprised deeply sampled blood TCRbeta repertoires from subjects exposed to, actively infected with, or recovered from COVID-19. The repertoires were made available in a free public database intended to serve as a resource for research on the immune response to SARS-CoV-2. The samples were drawn from two sources: the first 160 participants of the ongoing ImmuneRACE study, and over 1,000 subjects contributed by 6 global collaborators. The sample metadata nearly always contained a de-identified subject ID, COVID-19 status, age in years and sex. Where available, HLA class I and class II types were obtained from metadata supplied by the sample provider rather than from assay-based typing.

TCRbeta CDR3 regions were amplified from genomic DNA by means of the immunoSEQ Assay, a bias-controlled multiplex PCR. The authors processed their data as follows. Within the assay, amplification of reference gene primers was used to estimate how many nucleated cells each sample contained. Sequence reads were collapsed and filtered to measure the absolute abundance of every unique TCRbeta CDR3 rearrangement. For each sample, productive Simpson clonality was calculated by taking the square root of Simpson's diversity index across productive rearrangements. TCRdb re-hosts the immuneACCESS table, in-frame sequences only. Its copies lack some clones; in the studies checked, an unresolved V gene accounts for under half of them, and the cause for the rest is not known. V and J calls and clone size are as listed in that table; D and trimming were resolved from the DNA. The sample includes 300,000 to 400,000 clones, with around 91% observed a single time. Roughly 3.4% of the sample is taken by the ten largest.

In regard to this clone: It has no known antigen specificity. No base quality values were provided; no much bigger clone lies one nucleotide off.

Study-wide findings and limitations: Clinical and demographic metadata were provided uncurated, with the amount varying by source and participant.

A second Seattle source provided samples from volunteer blood donors who had recovered from COVID-19. Collaborating institutions collected whole blood in K2EDTA tubes following their own protocols. For TCRbeta analysis, collaborators shipped samples in one of three forms: frozen whole blood, isolated PBMCs, or DNA extracted from either of those sample types. V and J are truncated by 6 bases and 1 base respectively, leaving an intervening sequence of 10 bases. The CDR3 numbers 13 residues from cysteine through valine. The sequence is cut down to CDR3 DNA, 39 bases in frame from base 1. Reading the germline V gene gives CDR1 MNHEY and CDR2 SVGEGT.

The receptor was derived from a young woman who had recovered from COVID-19. Input material: peripheral blood. Recombination joined TRBV6-2 or TRBV6-3 with TRBJ2-7; TRBD1 is perhaps the D gene, given 5 matching bases. The DNA sequence reads TGTGCCAGCAGCCCCAGGGCGTCCTACGAGCAGTACGTC. It is translated as CASSPRASYEQYV.